There are a few counts of the clone carrying this T cell receptor beta chain. Its target is unknown. The library came from three nested PCR rounds adapted from ARM-PCR protocols. Each CDR3 protein gets one entry after TCRdb re-called the multiplex PCR reads with MiXCR. Altogether 70,000 to 90,000 distinct CDR3 sequences are present, approximately 80% being singletons, with the ten largest covering roughly half. The data were taken from a study of tumor and adjacent non-tumor tissue in lung cancer. Turning to the study itself: Aged roughly 31 to 76 years, patients included nine to ten men and 4 or 5 women with stage I to III disease. The study, taken as a whole, reports: Normal lung showed higher cumulative top 100 clone frequency than tumor. Shorter survival was associated with higher TCR diversity in tumors.

The template was RNA from unsorted bulk tissue. This non-tumor lung sample came from over 3 cm beyond the tumor edge. The clonotype comes from a man between 60 and 75 years old with non-small cell lung cancer. Sample: distant non-tumor lung tissue.

The CDR3 is CASSLAGSNSGANVLTF. The CDR3 DNA sequence: TGTGCCAGCAGTCTAGCGGGATCCAACTCTGGGGCCAACGTCCTGACTTTC. The rearrangement uses TRBV6-5 and TRBJ2-6; TRBD2 aligns across 9 bases. This CDR3 has 17 residues. Germline values: CDR1 MNHEY, CDR2 SVGAGI. The J segment lost 0 bases and the V segment lost 5 bases, leaving 5 bases of the junction unmatched.